Below, 24 T cell receptor beta chains from the same sample are listed, as sequenced in a study of blood T cell repertoires in COVID-19. The protocol was immunoSEQ multiplex PCR, while the TCRdb copy is restricted to in-frame clones and leaves out a portion. In the table there are about 200,000 clones, roughly 82% of which are singletons. The material sequenced was PBMCs or T cells enriched from blood (not recorded which). The receptors come from a man aged 35-49 years with acute COVID-19.

The chain's CDR3 is CASSLTAISYEQYF. The CDR3 DNA follows: TGTGCCAGCAGCTTGACAGCGATCTCCTACGAGCAGTACTTC. This rearrangement joins TRBV7-9 to TRBJ2-7, with D possibly TRBD1 on 5 matching bases. The germline CDR1 and CDR2 sequences are SEHNR and FQNEAQ (reference sequence). Trimming stripped 3 bases from V and 0 bases from J, with 9 bases between. CDR3 length equals 14 residues.

The chain uses TRBV10-3 and TRBJ1-5, with TRBD1 as a possible D gene (6 bases). Trimming removed 11 bases at V and 4 bases at J, with 24 bases between. Germline V gene lookup returns CDR1 ENHRY and CDR2 SYGVKD. CDR3 size: 16 residues. DNA of the CDR3: TGTGCCTCCAGTGACGGTACAGGGTTTGGGAATCAGCCCCAGCATTTT. Protein: CASSDGTGFGNQPQHF.

The chain is built from TRBV9 and TRBJ2-7; 7 nucleotides align to TRBD2. The CDR3 has 14 amino acids. V lost 0 bases, J lost 5 bases, and 5 bases stayed unmatched. Germline V CDR1 and CDR2: SGDLS, YYNGEE. The CDR3 reads CASSVEGGLNEQYF. The CDR3, as DNA: TGTGCCAGCAGCGTAGAGGGAGGGTTAAACGAGCAGTACTTC. Full variable domain (outside the CDR3, taken from reference TRBV9 and TRBJ2-7): DSGVTQTPKHLITATGQRVTLRCSPRSGDLSVYWYQQSLDQGLQFLIQYYNGEERAKGNILERFSAQQFPDLHSELNLSSLELGDSALYFCASSVEGGLNEQYFGPGTRLTVT.

The CDR3 DNA is TGTGCCAGCTCCCCCGGCAGGAACAGGGGGACAGAGACCCAGTACTTC. The encoded protein is CASSPGRNRGTETQYF. The chain recombines TRBV18 with TRBJ2-5, with 8 nucleotides matching TRBD1. The CDR3 is 16 residues long. The germline V gene encodes CDR1 KGHSH and CDR2 LQKENI. With V trimmed by 6 bases and J by 4 bases, 13 bases remained unmatched.

The rearrangement uses TRBV5-1 and TRBJ2-7; a weak D match, TRBD2 (5 bases). V lost 1 base and J 4 bases, leaving 12 bases between the germline ends. This CDR3 spans 14 amino acids. The germline V gene encodes CDR1 SGHRS and CDR2 YFSETQ. The DNA for the CDR3 is TGCGCCAGCAGCTTGTCTTTCGGGGAGTACGAGCAGTACTTC. Its translation is CASSLSFGEYEQYF.

This rearrangement joins TRBV5-4 to TRBJ1-2; D is unresolved. Germline assignment: CDR1 SGHNT and CDR2 YYREEE (reference sequence). The CDR3 runs 15 residues. The V end lost 4 bases, the J end lost 7 bases, and 20 bases lay between the germline ends. CDR3 in amino acids: CASSPGWFGEVGYTF. The CDR3 DNA reads as TGTGCCAGCAGCCCCGGGTGGTTCGGGGAGGTTGGCTACACCTTC.

The V call is TRBV3-1 (or the pseudogene TRBV3-2), the J call TRBJ2-5, with TRBD2 matching 10 bases. Germline CDR1 LGHDT, CDR2 YNNKEL (reference sequence). CDR3 size: 18 residues. The V and J ends lost 0 bases and 1 base, in that order; junction bases with no gene match: 8. The CDR3 region has the DNA TGTGCCAGCAGCCAAGACCCACCCCGGACTAGCGGCCAAGAGACCCAGTACTTC. Amino acid sequence: CASSQDPPRTSGQETQYF.

The rearrangement links TRBV27 to TRBJ2-2; TRBD2 aligns across 7 bases. CDR1 and CDR2 from the germline V gene are MNHEY and SMNVEV (reference sequence). V trimming: 2 bases; J trimming: 10 bases; junction bases outside the gene matches: 7. There are 14 residues in the CDR3. CDR3 residues: CASSLRPSGMELFF. The CDR3 DNA reads as TGTGCCAGCAGTTTACGACCCAGCGGGATGGAGCTGTTTTTT.

This clone was counted ten times or more. This chain uses TRBV9 with TRBJ1-2, with 8 nucleotides matching TRBD1. With 4 bases clipped from V and 4 bases from J, the junction kept 6 bases outside the gene matches. Looked up from germline, CDR1 is SGDLS and CDR2 is YYNGEE. This CDR3 contains 14 residues. The CDR3 DNA is TGTGCCAGCAGCCCTCGACAGGGGTCCTATGGCTACACCTTC. Translating gives CASSPRQGSYGYTF.

Comments on this clone: Mismatch with germline at one junction end may stem from a read error. The chain links TRBV7-8 to TRBJ1-4, with a tentative D call TRBD1 (5 bases). Germline CDR1 is SGHVS and CDR2 is FQNEAQ. The CDR3 extends over 13 amino acids. The CDR3 nucleotides are TGTGCCAGCAGTCCCGGGGGTAATCAAAAACTGTTTTTT. Protein: CASSPGGNQKLFF.

The J gene is TRBJ1-5, the V gene TRBV29-1, with 8 bases aligning to TRBD1. This CDR3 contains 14 residues. In germline, CDR1 is SQVTM, CDR2 ANQGSEA. V trimming: 5 bases; J trimming: 2 bases; junction bases outside the gene matches: 5. DNA for the CDR3: TGCAGCGTTCGCCCAGGGGGCGGCAATCAGCCCCAGCATTTT. Protein product: CSVRPGGGNQPQHF.

The chain has TRBV7-3 and TRBJ1-2; D call uncertain. V shed 2 bases and J shed 4 bases, with 11 bases lying between them. Germline loops: CDR1 SGHTA, CDR2 FQGTGA. The CDR3 covers 14 residues. CDR3 in DNA: TGTGCCAGCAGCTTAGACGGGGAGCCCTATGGCTACACCTTC. Its translation: CASSLDGEPYGYTF. Supplemented by reference TRBV7-3 and TRBJ1-2, the full variable domain reads GAGVSQTPSNKVTEKGKYVELRCDPISGHTALYWYRQSLGQGPEFLIYFQGTGAADDSGLPNDRFFAVRPEGSVSTLKIQRTERGDSAVYLCASSLDGEPYGYTFGSGTRLTVV.

This chain uses TRBV9 with TRBJ2-1, with a weak D call TRBD2 (5 bases). Per germline, CDR1 SGDLS and CDR2 YYNGEE. CDR3 length equals 17 residues. V was pared by 6 bases and J by 2 bases, with 21 bases between. The CDR3 DNA sequence: TGTGCCAGCATCCCCCCCGCCGATCTCGGGGCCTACAATGAGCAGTTCTTC. This translates into CASIPPADLGAYNEQFF.

The chain couples TRBV9 to TRBJ1-1; a possible D gene is TRBD1 (5 bases). The germline V and J ends were trimmed by 4 bases and 1 base, with 17 bases remaining between them. Germline values: CDR1 SGDLS, CDR2 YYNGEE. There are 16 residues in the CDR3. The CDR3: CASSPDLRRENTEAFF. The CDR3 bases are TGTGCCAGCAGCCCAGACCTGCGCAGGGAGAACACTGAAGCTTTCTTT.

This clone was recorded once. The chain is built from TRBV10-1 and TRBJ2-3; 15 nucleotides line up with TRBD2. V lost 6 bases and J lost 0; bases outside the gene matches: 10. Germline V lookup: CDR1 WNHNN, CDR2 SYGVQD (reference sequence). The length of the CDR3 is 19 residues. The CDR3 spells CASSGTSGRTPSSTDTQYF. The CDR3 bases are TGCGCCAGCAGCGGGACTAGCGGGAGGACGCCCTCTAGCACAGATACGCAGTATTTT.

The CDR3 coding sequence is TGTGCCACCAGCAGACGGGACAGGGGTAACACTGAAGCTTTCTTT. Translating it yields CATSRRDRGNTEAFF. The chain joins TRBV15 to TRBJ1-1, with 10 bases that match TRBD1. V lost 2 bases and J lost 2; bases outside the gene matches: 2. The V gene's germline CDR1 is LNHNV and CDR2 YYDKDF (reference sequence). The CDR3 is 15 amino acids.

The sample holds a few counts of this clone. This chain connects TRBV5-1 to TRBJ2-1, with 7 bases lining up with TRBD2. In germline, CDR1 is SGHRS, CDR2 YFSETQ. This CDR3 contains 15 residues. The ends lost 0 bases at V and 5 bases at J; junction bases unmatched: 5. The CDR3 sequence is CASSLVREVHNEQFF. CDR3 coding DNA: TGCGCCAGCAGCTTGGTACGGGAGGTCCACAATGAGCAGTTCTTC.

The rearrangement joins TRBV7-9 to TRBJ1-1, with D hard to call. Looked up from germline, CDR1 is SEHNR and CDR2 is FQNEAQ (reference sequence). The CDR3 is 15 residues long. V was trimmed by 4 bases and J by 1 base, leaving 13 bases between them. The CDR3 coding sequence is TGTGCCAGCAGCTCATCGTACACACCGAACACTGAAGCTTTCTTT. Residues: CASSSSYTPNTEAFF.

V and J are TRBV3-1 (or the pseudogene TRBV3-2) and TRBJ2-5; TRBD1 aligns across 7 bases. The CDR3 totals 16 residues. V trimming: 2 bases; J trimming: 5 bases; junction bases outside the gene matches: 11. Germline assignment: CDR1 LGHDT and CDR2 YNNKEL (reference sequence). The CDR3: CASSQRRQGRQETQYF. The DNA for the CDR3 is TGTGCCAGCAGCCAACGGAGACAGGGACGACAGGAGACCCAGTACTTC.

The V gene is TRBV27, the J gene TRBJ2-7; D is unresolved. The germline CDR1 and CDR2 sequences are MNHEY and SMNVEV (reference sequence). V was cut by 5 bases and J by 0 bases, with 17 bases left in between. The length of the CDR3 is 16 residues. CDR3 sequence: CASSPRVSLISYEQYF. Here the CDR3 DNA reads TGTGCCAGCAGTCCCCGAGTTTCGTTAATCTCCTACGAGCAGTACTTC.

This clone was observed a single time. This chain joins TRBV4-1 and TRBJ1-4, with a weak D call TRBD1 (5 bases). CDR1 and CDR2 (germline): MGHRA, YSYEKL. This CDR3 spans 16 amino acids. V lost 0 bases, J lost 4 bases, and 12 bases lay in between. CDR3 DNA: TGCGCCAGCAGCCAAGAAGGGACTGTGGATAATGAAAAACTGTTTTTT. The encoded protein is CASSQEGTVDNEKLFF.

The rearrangement uses TRBV5-1 and TRBJ1-4; 7 bases fit TRBD1. CDR3 length: 18 amino acids. The V and J ends lost 0 bases and 0 bases, in that order; junction bases with no gene match: 8. Germline V gene data show CDR1 as SGHRS and CDR2 as YFSETQ. CDR3 sequence (DNA): TGCGCCAGCAGCTTGGCCATGGAGGGGGCGGCAACTAATGAAAAACTGTTTTTT. It specifies CASSLAMEGAATNEKLFF.

This chain connects TRBV4-3 to TRBJ1-4, with a possible D match to TRBD1 (6 bases). Germline V gene data show CDR1 as LGHNA and CDR2 as YSLEER. Deletions cut 1 base from V and 10 bases from J, with 13 bases between. This CDR3 region has 14 residues. CDR3 sequence reads: CASSQGQEMGKLFF. The CDR3 bases are TGCGCCAGCAGCCAAGGACAGGAGATGGGAAAACTGTTTTTT.

The chain employs TRBV5-5 and TRBJ1-6, with D perhaps matching TRBD1 (6 bases). The V end was cut by 0 bases, the J end by 6 bases, with 7 bases between. This CDR3 is built from 14 residues. Germline V gene lookup returns CDR1 SGHKS and CDR2 YYEKEE (reference sequence). This CDR3 is CASSLGTVNSPLHF. CDR3 DNA: TGTGCCAGCAGCTTGGGGACAGTTAATTCACCCCTCCACTTT.